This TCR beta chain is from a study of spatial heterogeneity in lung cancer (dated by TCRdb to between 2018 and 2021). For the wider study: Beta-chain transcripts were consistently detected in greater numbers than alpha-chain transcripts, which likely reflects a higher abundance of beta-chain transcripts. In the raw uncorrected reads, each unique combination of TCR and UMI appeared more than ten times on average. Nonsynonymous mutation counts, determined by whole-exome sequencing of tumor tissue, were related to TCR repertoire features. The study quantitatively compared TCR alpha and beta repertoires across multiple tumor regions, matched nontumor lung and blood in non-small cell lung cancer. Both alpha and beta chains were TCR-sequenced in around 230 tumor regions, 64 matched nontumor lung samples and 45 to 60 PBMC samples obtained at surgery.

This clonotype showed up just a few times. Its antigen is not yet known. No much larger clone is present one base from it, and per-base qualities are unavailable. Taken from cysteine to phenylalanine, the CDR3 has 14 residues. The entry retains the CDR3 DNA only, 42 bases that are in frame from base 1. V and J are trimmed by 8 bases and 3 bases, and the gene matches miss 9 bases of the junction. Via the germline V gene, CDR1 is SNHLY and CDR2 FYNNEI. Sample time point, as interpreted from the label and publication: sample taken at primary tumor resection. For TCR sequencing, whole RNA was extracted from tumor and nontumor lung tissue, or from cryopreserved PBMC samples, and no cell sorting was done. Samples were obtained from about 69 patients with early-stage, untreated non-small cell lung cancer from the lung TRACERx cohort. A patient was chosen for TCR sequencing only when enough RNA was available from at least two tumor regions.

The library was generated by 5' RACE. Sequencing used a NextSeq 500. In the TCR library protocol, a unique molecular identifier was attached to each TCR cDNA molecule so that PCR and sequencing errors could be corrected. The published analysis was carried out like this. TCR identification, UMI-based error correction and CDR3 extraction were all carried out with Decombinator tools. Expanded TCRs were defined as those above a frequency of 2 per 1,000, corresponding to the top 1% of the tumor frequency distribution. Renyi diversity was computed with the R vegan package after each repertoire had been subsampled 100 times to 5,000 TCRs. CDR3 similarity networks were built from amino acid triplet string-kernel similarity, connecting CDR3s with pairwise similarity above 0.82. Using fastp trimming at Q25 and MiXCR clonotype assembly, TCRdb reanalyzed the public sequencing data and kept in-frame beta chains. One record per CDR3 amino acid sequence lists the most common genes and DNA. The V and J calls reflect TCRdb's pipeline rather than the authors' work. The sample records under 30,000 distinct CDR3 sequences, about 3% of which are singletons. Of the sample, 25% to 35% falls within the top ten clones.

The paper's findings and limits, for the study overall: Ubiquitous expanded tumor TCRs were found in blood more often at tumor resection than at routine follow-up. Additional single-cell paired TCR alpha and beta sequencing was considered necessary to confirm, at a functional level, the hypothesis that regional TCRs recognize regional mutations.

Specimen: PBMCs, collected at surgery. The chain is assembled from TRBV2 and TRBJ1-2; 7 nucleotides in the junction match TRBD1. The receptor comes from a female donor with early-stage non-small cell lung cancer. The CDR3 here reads CASSMTGLHYGYTF. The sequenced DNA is TGTGCCAGCTCTATGACAGGGTTACACTATGGCTACACCTTC.